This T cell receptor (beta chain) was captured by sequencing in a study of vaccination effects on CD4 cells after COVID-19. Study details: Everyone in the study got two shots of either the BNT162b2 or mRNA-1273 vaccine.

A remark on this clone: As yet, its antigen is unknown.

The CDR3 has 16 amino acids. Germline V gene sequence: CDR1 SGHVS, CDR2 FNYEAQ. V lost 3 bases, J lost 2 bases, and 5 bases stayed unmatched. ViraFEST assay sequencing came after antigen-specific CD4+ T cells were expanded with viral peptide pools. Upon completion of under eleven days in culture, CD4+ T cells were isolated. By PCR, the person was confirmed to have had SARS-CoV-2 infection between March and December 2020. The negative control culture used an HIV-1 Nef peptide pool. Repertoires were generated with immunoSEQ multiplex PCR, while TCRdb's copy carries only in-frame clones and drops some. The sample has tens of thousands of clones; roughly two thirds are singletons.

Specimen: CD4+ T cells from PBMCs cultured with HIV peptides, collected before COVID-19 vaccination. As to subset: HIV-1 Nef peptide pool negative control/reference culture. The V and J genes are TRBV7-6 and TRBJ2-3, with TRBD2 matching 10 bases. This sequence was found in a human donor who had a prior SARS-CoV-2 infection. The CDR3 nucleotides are TGTGCCAGCAGCTTGTGGACTAGCGGATACACAGATACGCAGTATTTT. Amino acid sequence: CASSLWTSGYTDTQYF. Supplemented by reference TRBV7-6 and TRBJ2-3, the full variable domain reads GAGVSQSPRYKVTKRGQDVALRCDPISGHVSLYWYRQALGQGPEFLTYFNYEAQQDKSGLPNDRFSAERPEGSISTLTIQRTEQRDSAMYRCASSLWTSGYTDTQYFGPGTRLTVL.